This record concerns one T cell receptor beta chain sequence. Generated by immunoSEQ multiplex PCR, the TCRdb table keeps only in-frame clones and is missing some. The sample holds around 350,000 clones; roughly 86% are singletons and the top ten take 2.5% to 3.5%. V was trimmed by 0 bases and J by 4 bases, leaving 4 bases between them. CDR1 and CDR2 from the germline V gene are SGHKS and YYEKEE (reference sequence). This CDR3 is 12 amino acids long. The data originate from a study of blood T cell repertoires in COVID-19. V gene TRBV5-5 combines with J gene TRBJ2-5; D remains ambiguous. This TCR was sampled from a human donor in a cohort sampled during active COVID-19. The sequenced material came from peripheral blood. The CDR3 is CASSLAGETQYF. The CDR3 DNA sequence: TGTGCCAGCAGCTTGGCGGGAGAGACCCAGTACTTC.